A selection of T cell receptor beta chains follows, all from one sample in a study of blood T cell repertoires in COVID-19. Only in-frame clones appear in the TCRdb table, and some are missing; sequencing was by immunoSEQ multiplex PCR. The data show under 350,000 clones, 65% to 90% seen once. Sample: PBMCs or T cells enriched from blood (not recorded which). The receptors here all came from a woman aged 35 to 49 with acute COVID-19. CDR3s include the opening cysteine and the closing phenylalanine or tryptophan. The D gene is left open where the match is weak. Size values are once, few and many counts, or a class for expanded clones, and some rows have none.

j_call d_call v_call clone_size cdr3_aa cdr3_nt
TRBJ2-1 TRBD2 TRBV11-2 . CASRSPGGSPGGQFF TGTGCCAGCAGAAGTCCGGGGGGTTCCCCGGGGGGGCAGTTCTTC
TRBJ2-7 . TRBV4-2 . CASSQEAQENYEQYF TGTGCCAGCAGCCAAGAGGCCCAGGAAAACTACGAGCAGTACTTC
TRBJ2-7 TRBD1 TRBV9 . CASSVGQGAYEQYF TGTGCCAGCAGCGTAGGACAGGGGGCCTACGAGCAGTACTTC
TRBJ2-4 . TRBV19 . CASSRMGALAKNIQYF TGTGCCAGTAGCAGGATGGGAGCCCTAGCCAAAAACATTCAGTACTTC
TRBJ2-3 . TRBV6-5 . CASSYSPGTDTQYF TGTGCCAGCAGTTACTCGCCGGGCACAGATACGCAGTATTTT
TRBJ1-5 TRBD1 TRBV19 . CASSRDRVGNQPQHF TGTGCCAGTAGTAGGGACAGGGTGGGCAATCAGCCCCAGCATTTT
TRBJ1-2 . TRBV6-5 . CASRPSGTSAYGYTF TGTGCCAGCAGACCCAGTGGGACTTCGGCGTATGGCTACACCTTC
TRBJ2-7 . TRBV15 . CATSRDHSYEQYF TGTGCCACCAGCAGAGATCATTCCTACGAGCAGTACTTC
TRBJ2-1 TRBD1 TRBV28 . CASSLLRGLYDYNEQFF TGTGCCAGCAGTCTATTAAGGGGGCTATATGACTACAATGAGCAGTTCTTC
TRBJ2-1 TRBD2 TRBV27 . CASSLGVTGGLNEQFF TGTGCCAGCAGTTTAGGGGTTACGGGAGGTTTGAATGAGCAGTTCTTC
TRBJ1-5 . TRBV19 . CASSSSENQPQHF TGTGCCAGTAGTAGCTCGGAGAATCAGCCCCAGCATTTT
TRBJ1-3 . TRBV13 . CASSLPQGSGNTIYF TGTGCCAGCAGCTTACCCCAGGGCTCTGGAAACACCATATATTTT
TRBJ1-4 . TRBV2 . CASSRDATNEKLFF TGTGCCAGCAGCCGAGATGCAACTAATGAAAAACTGTTTTTT
TRBJ1-5 . TRBV25-1 . CASSEPGGNQPQHF TGTGCCAGCAGTGAACCGGGGGGCAATCAGCCCCAGCATTTT
TRBJ2-7 TRBD2 TRBV27 once CASSTTLAGALIYEQYF TGTGCCAGCAGTACGACTCTAGCGGGAGCCCTAATCTACGAGCAGTACTTC
TRBJ1-4 TRBD1 TRBV4-3 . CASSQDRDRPEKLFF TGCGCCAGCAGCCAAGACCGGGACAGGCCTGAAAAACTGTTTTTT
TRBJ2-5 TRBD2 TRBV5-4 . CASSLGSSGQETQYF TGTGCCAGCAGCTTGGGGTCTAGCGGTCAAGAGACCCAGTACTTC
TRBJ2-6 TRBD2 TRBV4-1 . CASSRTGTSGLVSGANVLTF TGCGCCAGCAGCCGAACCGGGACTAGCGGGTTAGTCTCTGGGGCCAACGTCCTGACTTTC
TRBJ2-7 . TRBV7-9 . CASSPWTAMPHEQYF TGTGCCAGCAGCCCCTGGACAGCCATGCCCCACGAGCAGTACTTC
TRBJ2-2 TRBD1 TRBV11-3 . CASSAYLPGGGGRTGELFF TGTGCCAGCAGCGCATACCTCCCAGGGGGCGGAGGGCGTACCGGGGAGCTGTTTTTT
TRBJ1-2 TRBD1 TRBV6-2/TRBV6-3 . CASSSLDRATF TGTGCCAGCAGTTCTTTGGACAGGGCAACCTTC
TRBJ2-3 . TRBV2 . CASGEGTRSTDTQYF TGTGCCAGCGGTGAGGGGACACGAAGCACAGATACGCAGTATTTT
TRBJ2-1 . TRBV4-3 . CASSQGGTSYNEQFF TGCGCCAGCAGCCAGGGCGGGACGTCCTACAATGAGCAGTTCTTC
TRBJ2-5 . TRBV7-3 . CASSLTGLARRGETQYF TGTGCCAGCAGCTTAACGGGCCTAGCGCGGAGGGGAGAGACCCAGTACTTC
TRBJ2-2 TRBD2 TRBV18 . CASSPEKPGLGTGELFF TGTGCCAGCTCGCCAGAAAAGCCGGGACTAGGGACCGGGGAGCTGTTTTTT
TRBJ1-5 . TRBV6-5 few CASSKTGGQPQHF TGTGCCAGCAGTAAGACAGGAGGCCAGCCCCAGCATTTT
TRBJ2-3 TRBD1 TRBV11-2 . CASTIDRGADTQYF TGTGCCAGCACCATAGACAGGGGAGCAGATACGCAGTATTTT
TRBJ2-5 TRBD2 TRBV9 . CASSVGLAGRSQETQYF TGTGCCAGCAGCGTAGGCCTAGCGGGGCGAAGCCAAGAGACCCAGTACTTC
TRBJ1-1 TRBD1 TRBV19 . CASSIWDRSPGAFF TGTGCCAGTAGTATATGGGACAGGAGCCCTGGAGCTTTCTTT
TRBJ1-2 TRBD1 TRBV7-8 once CASSQRTGTNYGYTF TGTGCCAGCAGCCAGCGGACAGGCACTAACTATGGCTACACCTTC
TRBJ2-7 . TRBV19 . CASSIDTGYSTYEQYF TGTGCCAGTAGTATTGACACAGGGTACTCTACCTACGAGCAGTACTTC
TRBJ1-1 TRBD1 TRBV9 once CASSTGGNTPATEAFF TGTGCCAGCAGCACAGGGGGGAACACCCCCGCCACTGAAGCTTTCTTT
TRBJ2-7 TRBD2 TRBV5-1 . CASSLTGGKEQYF TGCGCCAGCAGCTTAACGGGGGGTAAAGAGCAGTACTTC
TRBJ1-5 . TRBV6-1 . CASSEADRYSNQPQHF TGTGCCAGCAGTGAAGCGGACAGATATAGCAATCAGCCCCAGCATTTT
TRBJ1-4 TRBD1 TRBV3-1/TRBV3-2 . CASSQSGTGGEKLFF TGTGCCAGCAGCCAATCCGGGACAGGGGGTGAAAAACTGTTTTTT